This TCR beta chain was sequenced during a study of blood T cell repertoires in COVID-19. About the research overall: T cells, B-cell-depleted T cells, or PBMCs supplied cDNA or gDNA.

The assay was immunoSEQ multiplex PCR, and TCRdb's table has in-frame clones only and misses some. Among 100,000 or so clones listed, over 85% were seen once. Seattle cases were enrolled at active infection and followed longitudinally. CDR3 length equals 14 residues. Germline CDR1 is MRHNA and CDR2 is SNTAGT. Trimming took 6 bases from V and 4 from J, leaving 10 bases between them. The sequence derives from a woman in her forties or fifties with COVID-19, enrolled during active disease. Sequences were obtained from peripheral blood. The chain uses TRBV6-4 and TRBJ1-6; a possible D gene is TRBD1 (6 bases). CDR3 amino acids: CASRGAGYNSPLHF. CDR3 sequence (DNA): TGTGCCAGCAGGGGGGCAGGGTATAATTCACCCCTCCACTTT.